One T cell receptor (beta chain) is described in this entry. Which antigen it targets is not known. A read error may be the cause here, since a much bigger clone is one base away. Libraries were built with PCR. Sequencing took place on an Illumina HiSeq 2500. TCR libraries were prepared with molecular barcoding, using unique molecular identifiers to normalize TCRbeta repertoire quantification. The raw public data were reprocessed by TCRdb itself: fastp quality trimming at Q25, MiXCR clonotype calling, in-frame beta chains only. When rows share a CDR3 protein, they turn into one entry using the most common DNA and genes. The sample yields roughly 220,000 distinct CDR3 sequences; approximately 12% were counted once. Roughly 2.6% of the sample is taken by the ten largest. These data are taken from a study of T-cell reconstitution after alpha-beta-depleted transplantation in children listed by TCRdb under 2016. Study-level background: T-cell immune reconstitution after TCRalphabeta/CD19-depleted allogeneic hematopoietic cell transplantation in children was quantitatively tracked in the study by means of TCR repertoire profiling.

The CDR3 spans 15 residues, from the cysteine through the phenylalanine. Here the CDR3 DNA is all that survives: 45 bases in frame from base 1. For CDR1 and CDR2, the germline V gene lists LGHNA and YNFKEQ. V gives up 3 bases and J gives up 6 bases, and the segment between their germline ends measures 16 bases. The sample here was PBMCs from the stem cell graft donor, taken from the stem cell graft. This sequence originates from a human donor who donated a stem cell graft to a child with acute lymphoblastic leukemia. The V and J genes are TRBV4-2 and TRBJ2-3; TRBD1 is a weak D gene call, 6 bases matching. CDR3 sequence: CASSQFGGWDDTQYF. The DNA reads TGTGCCAGCAGCCAGTTTGGGGGCTGGGACGATACGCAGTATTTT.